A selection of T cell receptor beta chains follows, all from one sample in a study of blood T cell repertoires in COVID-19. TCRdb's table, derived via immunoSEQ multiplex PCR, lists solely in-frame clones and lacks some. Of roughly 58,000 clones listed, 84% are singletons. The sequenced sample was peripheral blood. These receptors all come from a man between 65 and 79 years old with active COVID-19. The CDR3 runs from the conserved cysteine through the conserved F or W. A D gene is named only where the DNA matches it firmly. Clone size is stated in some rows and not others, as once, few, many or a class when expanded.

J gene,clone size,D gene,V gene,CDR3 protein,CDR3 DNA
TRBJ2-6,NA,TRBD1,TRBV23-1,CASNSQGAGVGANVLTF,TGCGCCAGCAACTCACAGGGGGCGGGGGTTGGGGCCAACGTCCTGACTTTC
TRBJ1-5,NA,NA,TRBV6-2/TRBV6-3,CASSPIGDQPQHF,TGTGCCAGCAGCCCCATAGGAGATCAGCCCCAGCATTTT
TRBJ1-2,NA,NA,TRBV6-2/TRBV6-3,CASSYTGLRGYTF,TGTGCCAGCAGTTATACGGGTCTAAGAGGCTACACCTTC
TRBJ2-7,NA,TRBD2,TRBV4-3,CASSQDRLAGGPYEQYF,TGCGCCAGCAGCCAAGACAGACTAGCGGGAGGACCCTACGAGCAGTACTTC
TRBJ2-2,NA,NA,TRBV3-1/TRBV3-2,CASSPPMRPPAGELFF,TGTGCCAGCAGCCCCCCCATGCGGCCCCCGGCCGGGGAGCTGTTTTTT
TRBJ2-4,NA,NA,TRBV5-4,CASSPAGSIENIQYF,TGTGCCAGCAGCCCCGCCGGGAGTATTGAAAACATTCAGTACTTC
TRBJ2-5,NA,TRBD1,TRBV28,CASRFWTGEETQYF,TGTGCCAGCAGGTTCTGGACAGGGGAAGAGACCCAGTACTTC
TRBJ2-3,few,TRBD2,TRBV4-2,CASSQDPPAGGNTDTQYF,TGTGCCAGCAGCCAAGATCCTCCAGCGGGAGGGAACACAGATACGCAGTATTTT
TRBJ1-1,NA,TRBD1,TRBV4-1,CASSSRQGVYDTEAFF,TGCGCCAGCAGCTCCCGACAGGGCGTTTACGACACTGAAGCTTTCTTT
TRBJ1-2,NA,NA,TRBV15,CATSRESDSPRGYTF,TGTGCCACCAGCAGAGAATCAGACTCGCCGAGAGGCTACACCTTC
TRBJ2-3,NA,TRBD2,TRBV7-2,CASSFGRAADTQYF,TGTGCCAGCAGCTTCGGGAGGGCCGCAGATACGCAGTATTTT
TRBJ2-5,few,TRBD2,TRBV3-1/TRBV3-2,CASSQGAGGLDGTQYF,TGTGCCAGCAGCCAAGGTGCGGGAGGCCTCGATGGGACCCAGTACTTC
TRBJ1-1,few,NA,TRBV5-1,CASSPQDSANTEAFF,TGCGCCAGCAGCCCCCAGGACAGTGCGAACACTGAAGCTTTCTTT
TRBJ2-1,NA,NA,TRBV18,CASSPLAIGNEQFF,TGTGCCAGCTCACCACTCGCGATCGGCAATGAGCAGTTCTTC
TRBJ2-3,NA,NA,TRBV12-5,CASTLGSGDTQYF,TGTGCTAGTACCCTGGGTAGCGGCGATACGCAGTATTTT
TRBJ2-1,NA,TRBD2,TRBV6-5,CASSYGLAGNNEQFF,TGTGCCAGCAGTTACGGGCTAGCGGGAAACAATGAGCAGTTCTTC
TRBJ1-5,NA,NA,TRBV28,CASSLGQKDQPQHF,TGTGCCAGCAGTTTAGGGCAGAAGGATCAGCCCCAGCATTTT
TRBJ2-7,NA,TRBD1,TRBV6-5,CASSYRDRGTYEQYF,TGTGCCAGCAGTTACAGGGACAGGGGGACCTACGAGCAGTACTTC
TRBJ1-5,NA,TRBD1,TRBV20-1,CSASTGETGQPQHF,TGCAGTGCTAGTACAGGGGAAACGGGACAGCCCCAGCATTTT
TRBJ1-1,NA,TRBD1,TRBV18,CASSRGQGLQNTEAFF,TGTGCCAGCTCGCGCGGACAGGGGCTACAGAACACTGAAGCTTTCTTT